This paragraph reports one T cell receptor beta chain. This sample was taken from a study of shared clonotypes between healthy human individuals. Germline CDR1 is ENHRY and CDR2 is SYGVKD. The ends lost 8 bases at V and 3 bases at J; junction bases unmatched: 10. The CDR3 contains 16 residues. Method: immunoSEQ multiplex PCR; TCRdb's copy keeps in-frame clones and lacks some. The repertoire holds roughly 400,000 clones, with around 96% as singletons. This receptor was identified in a man aged 30 to 39 in good health. V usage is TRBV10-3 and J usage is TRBJ2-2, with 9 nucleotides matching TRBD1. Material for sequencing was memory CD8+ T cells sorted from blood. The subset: CD45RO+ cells pooled with CCR7-negative TemRA cells. The CDR3 DNA follows: TGTGCCATCGGAGTGCCGGGACAGGGTTACACCGGGGAGCTGTTTTTT. This gives the protein CAIGVPGQGYTGELFF.